This T cell receptor (beta chain) is drawn from a study of shared T cell receptors in the human thymus. Data came from immunoSEQ multiplex PCR; TCRdb stores just in-frame clones and leaves some out. The sample shows approximately 580,000 clones, around three quarters of them seen only once. V lost 1 base and J 0 bases, leaving 10 bases between the germline ends. The CDR3 spans 16 residues. CDR1 is MNHNS, CDR2 SASEGT, per germline. These data also featured in a second study, about human thymus T cells. That paper states: Resected material from corrective heart surgery provided the thymus tissue analysed.

The chain uses TRBV6-1 and TRBJ1-3, with D hard to call. This TCR was sampled from a boy less than two years old with a congenital heart defect. Sequencing was carried out using thymocytes. DNA for the CDR3: TGTGCCAGCAGTGAAGGTCGCGGTACCTCTGGAAACACCATATATTTT. It is translated as CASSEGRGTSGNTIYF.